A single sample gave rise to the 18 T cell receptor beta chains below, sequenced in a study of tumor-infiltrating lymphocytes in primary liver carcinoma. The researchers produced TCR beta cDNA from about 510 ng total RNA with a constant-region primer. Libraries covering TCR beta were generated through three nested multiplex PCR rounds (using a slightly modified ARM-PCR). Primers for the first two PCR rounds were TRBV1-TRBV30 forward primers and a C-beta reverse primer (around 11 cycles per round). TCRdb used MiXCR to reprocess the multiplex PCR reads, holding one entry per CDR3 protein. The data show about 310,000 distinct CDR3 sequences, 45% to 70% seen once. Blood RNA originated from unsorted whole blood, with germline DNA additionally extracted. Sequenced: peripheral blood. The receptors were gathered from a woman younger than 45 with primary liver carcinoma and hepatitis B virus infection.

This clonotype was seen only once. A read error is possible here, since a much larger clone lies one base away. The chain is built from TRBV6-2 or TRBV6-3 and TRBJ1-1; 7 bases are shared with TRBD1. The CDR3 contains 14 residues. In germline, CDR1 is MNHEY, CDR2 SVGEGT. This CDR3 is CVSSRRQGALEAFF. The DNA of the CDR3 is TGTGTCAGCAGCCGGCGACAGGGCGCCCTTGAAGCTTTCTTT.

With regard to this clonotype: A much larger clone differs by one base, so this may be a read error. This chain links TRBV29-1 with TRBJ2-3; 9 positions match TRBD1. Germline V gene data show CDR1 as SQVTM and CDR2 as ANQGSEA. This CDR3 is 15 amino acids long. The CDR3 DNA sequence: TGCAGCGTTGAAGACTGGGGACAGGGAGCAGATATGCAGTATTTT. Residues: CSVEDWGQGADMQYF.

This clonotype is a singleton in its sample. A much more abundant neighbour one base away suggests this may be a read error. The V and J genes are TRBV29-1 and TRBJ2-7; D is perhaps TRBD1 (6 bases). The CDR3 is made up of 12 amino acids. CDR1 is SQVTM, CDR2 ANQGSEA, per germline. Trimming took 4 bases from V and 5 from J, leaving 12 bases between them. The CDR3: CSVVLQGDEQYF. The CDR3 nucleotides are TGCAGCGTTGTCTTACAGGGAGACGAGCAGTACTTC.

As regards this clonotype: One end of the junction is discordant with germline, which a read error may explain. V gene TRBV29-1 combines with J gene TRBJ1-1; D is unresolved. Looked up from germline, CDR1 is SQVTM and CDR2 is ANQGSEA. The CDR3 has 13 amino acids. CDR3 sequence reads: CSVEDRRSTEASF. The CDR3 nucleotides are TGCAGCGTTGAAGATCGGCGGAGCACTGAAGCCTCCTTT.

This clonotype has a single count. The chain couples TRBV19 to TRBJ2-6; D unresolved. Germline V lookup: CDR1 LNHDA, CDR2 SQIVND (reference sequence). V was pared by 3 bases and J by 3 bases, with 15 bases between. The CDR3 covers 17 residues. The CDR3 DNA is TGTGCCAGTAGTATCCCCAATCGGGCCGGTGGGGCCAACGTCCTGACTTTC. Its protein product is CASSIPNRAGGANVLTF.

Concerning this clonotype: At one of its ends the junction is not consistent with the germline gene, which may arise from a read error. V and J are TRBV4-3 and TRBJ1-2; D not certain. The CDR3 loop spans 14 amino acids. Looked up from germline, CDR1 is LGHNA and CDR2 is YSLEER. The DNA of the CDR3 is TGCCCCAGCATCGCTGAGTTGGAGATCTATGGCTACACCTTT. It is translated as CPSIAELEIYGYTF.

As concerns this clonotype: Germline is not matched at one junction end, which may reflect a read error. The J gene is TRBJ2-1, the V gene TRBV4-2; D remains ambiguous. This CDR3 is built from 18 residues. Germline V CDR1 and CDR2: LGHNA, YNFKEQ. The CDR3 loop is CASIQVVSARNSYNEQFF. The DNA of the CDR3 is TGTGCCAGCATCCAAGTAGTGAGCGCCCGAAACTCCTACAATGAGCAGTTCTTC.

On this clonotype itself: This could be a read error, since a much larger clone is one nucleotide away. The chain couples TRBV6-5 to TRBJ2-2; D gene uncertain. Germline V CDR1 and CDR2: MNHEY, SVGAGI. The CDR3 has 12 amino acids. Trimming stripped 10 bases from V and 13 bases from J, with 19 bases between. In nucleotides, the CDR3 is TGTGCCAACAGATCCGGCCTAGGCGGGCTGTTTTTT. Translating it yields CANRSGLGGLFF.

This clonotype occurred a few times. J is TRBJ2-1 and V is TRBV14; the D is unclear. The ends were cut back, 1 base at V and 3 bases at J, with 19 bases in the middle. There are 18 residues in the CDR3. Germline loops: CDR1 SGHDN, CDR2 FVKESK. CDR3 sequence (DNA): TGTGCCAGCAGCCAAGTTCGAACAGCTCAATTGTTCTACAATGAGCAGTTCTTC. Protein sequence: CASSQVRTAQLFYNEQFF.

About this clonotype itself: At one boundary the junction diverges from the germline segment, which might be a read error. The rearrangement joins TRBV4-3 to TRBJ1-2; 9 bases are shared with TRBD1. Germline V CDR1 and CDR2: LGHNA, YSLEER. CDR3 length: 15 residues. The CDR3 is CASSQGGQGPYGYTF. In nucleotides, the CDR3 is TGCGCCAGCAGCCAAGGGGGACAGGGACCCTATGGGTACACCTTC.

About this clonotype itself: Just one base apart from a much larger clone, this may be a read error. The chain is built from TRBV6-5 and TRBJ2-2, with D possibly being TRBD1 or TRBD2 (5 bases each). Germline V gene data show CDR1 as MNHEY and CDR2 as SVGAGI. The CDR3 length is 15 residues. The CDR3 loop is CASRRQGDNSGELFF. Here the CDR3 DNA reads TGTGCCAGCCGCCGGCAGGGAGATAACAGCGGGGAGCTGTTTTTT.

On this clonotype: One junction end disagrees with the germline gene, perhaps due to a read error. The chain carries TRBV12-3 or TRBV12-4 and TRBJ1-5; D is unclear. The CDR3 loop spans 16 amino acids. CDR3 protein: CASSLTLEGVGQSQHF. The DNA of the CDR3 is TGTGCCAGCAGTCTGACCTTAGAGGGAGTAGGTCAGTCCCAGCATTTT.

CDR3 in amino acids: CASRRLAAVSYEQYF. The CDR3 DNA sequence: TGTGCCAGCAGGAGACTAGCTGCCGTCTCCTACGAGCAGTACTTC. The chain has TRBV6-5 and TRBJ2-7, with 7 positions matching TRBD2. CDR3 length: 15 residues. CDR1 is MNHEY and CDR2 is SVGAGI in the germline V gene. Trimming cost V 6 bases and J 0 bases; bases outside gene matches: 8.

V usage is TRBV30 and J usage is TRBJ2-1; 8 nucleotides match TRBD1. The CDR3 length is 14 residues. Losses at the gene ends were 2 bases for V and 3 bases for J; bases not matched to a gene: 3. Germline CDR1 GTSNPN, CDR2 SVGIG (reference sequence). CDR3 in amino acids: CAWSSGGGYNEQFF. The CDR3 DNA follows: TGTGCCTGGAGTTCAGGGGGCGGCTACAATGAGCAGTTCTTC.

This clonotype was detected many times. This rearrangement joins TRBV12-3 or TRBV12-4 to TRBJ2-4; TRBD1 matches at 9 bases. The CDR3 spans 13 residues. The V gene end was trimmed by 7 bases and the J gene end by 5 bases; junction bases not matched to a gene: 3. The CDR3 sequence is CASTRDRENIQYF. CDR3 sequence (DNA): TGTGCCAGCACCCGGGACAGGGAAAACATTCAGTACTTC.

Turning to this clonotype: A much larger clonotype is one base distant, so this may be a read error. This chain joins TRBV6-2 or TRBV6-3 and TRBJ2-1; D gene unclear. Germline-derived CDR1 and CDR2 are MNHEY and SVGEGT. This CDR3 contains 14 residues. Trimming left V 0 bases short and J 6 bases short, with 9 bases between. This chain's CDR3 is CASSYSDVRNEQFF. The CDR3 region has the DNA TGTGCCAGCAGTTACTCTGACGTCCGCAATGAGCAGTTCTTC.

In the case of this clonotype: The junction differs from germline at one of its ends, possibly a read error. The chain combines TRBV10-3 with TRBJ2-7; D might be TRBD2 (5 bases). The CDR3 contains 13 residues. Germline CDR1 ENHRY, CDR2 SYGVKD. In nucleotides, the CDR3 is TGTGCCATCAGTGAATTCTCCGACTACGAGCAGTCCTTC. Translating it yields CAISEFSDYEQSF.

The chain joins TRBV13 to TRBJ2-3; the D is unclear. Germline loops: CDR1 PRHDT, CDR2 FYEKMQ (reference sequence). This CDR3 spans 15 amino acids. The V gene lost 6 bases and the J gene lost 5 bases, with 18 bases spanning the gap. CDR3 in amino acids: CASRARSAVIDTQYF. The CDR3, as DNA: TGTGCCAGCAGAGCGCGTTCGGCGGTCATAGATACGCAGTATTTT.